A selection of T cell receptor beta chains follows, all from one sample in a study of blood T cell repertoires in COVID-19. Method: immunoSEQ multiplex PCR; TCRdb's copy keeps in-frame clones and lacks some. The table lists roughly 250,000 clones, around 82% of them singletons. Material for sequencing was peripheral blood. The receptors come from a person aged 70 to 85 with COVID-19, enrolled during active disease. CDR3s include the opening cysteine and the closing phenylalanine or tryptophan. D genes are given only for firm matches. A row's size may be missing; if present it is once, few, many or a size class.

-,TRBJ1-2,TRBV19,-,TGTGCCAGCGTAACTTACTATGGCTACACCTTC,CASVTYYGYTF
TRBD1,TRBJ2-3,TRBV28,-,TGTGCCAGCAGTTCCGACAGGGGGCGCGCGGAGAATCCGCAGTATTTT,CASSSDRGRAENPQYF
TRBD1,TRBJ1-4,TRBV5-5,-,TGTGCCAGCAGCGACCTACAGGGGCGGGAAAAACTGTTTTTT,CASSDLQGREKLFF
TRBD1,TRBJ1-3,TRBV9,-,TGTGCCAGCAGCCCCTCCGGGACAGGGGCCTACTCTGGAAACACCATATATTTT,CASSPSGTGAYSGNTIYF
TRBD2,TRBJ2-7,TRBV29-1,-,TGCAGCGTCTCATGGGGACTAGCGGGTTCTTCCTACGAGCAGTACTTC,CSVSWGLAGSSYEQYF
TRBD1,TRBJ1-3,TRBV2,once,TGTGCCAGCCTTCCGAGGACAGGGAACGGAAACACCATATATTTT,CASLPRTGNGNTIYF
-,TRBJ2-5,TRBV7-3,-,TGTGCCAGCAGCTTATCGAGGGGGGAGACCCAGTACTTC,CASSLSRGETQYF
-,TRBJ2-1,TRBV6-1,-,TGTGCCAGCAGTGAATCCCCTCTCTATGAGCAGTTCTTC,CASSESPLYEQFF
-,TRBJ2-1,TRBV6-5,-,TGTGCCAGCAGACGGGACTTTACTAATGAGCAGTTCTTC,CASRRDFTNEQFF
TRBD1,TRBJ1-1,TRBV19,-,TGTGCCAGTAGTACGACAGGGGGGAACACTGAAGCTTTCTTT,CASSTTGGNTEAFF
TRBD2,TRBJ2-1,TRBV7-8,-,TGTGCCAGCAGCGCCTCTAGCGGGGGAAGATACAATGAGCAGTTCTTC,CASSASSGGRYNEQFF
-,TRBJ1-5,TRBV28,-,TGTGCCAGCAGTTTTGCTCTCGGGGGGCAGCCCCAGCATTTT,CASSFALGGQPQHF
-,TRBJ1-5,TRBV28,-,TGTGCCAGCAGACGAGGTGGCAATCAGCCCCAGCATTTT,CASRRGGNQPQHF
-,TRBJ1-5,TRBV6-5,-,TGTGCCAGCAGGGGGACACCCAATCAGCCCCAGCATTTT,CASRGTPNQPQHF
TRBD1,TRBJ1-5,TRBV28,-,TGTGCCAGCAGTTTAGACAGGGGTAGCAATCAGCCCCAGCATTTT,CASSLDRGSNQPQHF
-,TRBJ2-7,TRBV18,many,TGTGCCAGCTCACCGGAGTACGCCTACGAGCAGTACTTC,CASSPEYAYEQYF
-,TRBJ2-7,TRBV11-1,-,TGTGCCAGCAGCTTAGGTTGGGCAGGATCCTCCTACGAGCAGTACTTC,CASSLGWAGSSYEQYF
TRBD2,TRBJ2-5,TRBV25-1,-,TGTGCCAGCAGTGAAGCTAGCGGGGGTCGAGGAGAGACCCAGTACTTC,CASSEASGGRGETQYF
-,TRBJ2-2,TRBV3-1/TRBV3-2,-,TGTGCCAGCAGCCAAGGGGGGGTCGGGGAGCTGTTTTTT,CASSQGGVGELFF
-,TRBJ1-5,TRBV28,-,TGTGCCAGCAGTTTCGGGGGCAATCAGCCCCAGCATTTT,CASSFGGNQPQHF
TRBD2,TRBJ2-1,TRBV24-1,once,TGTGCCACCAGTGTCCCAGCGGGAGAAGGTGGCAATGAGCAGTTCTTC,CATSVPAGEGGNEQFF
-,TRBJ1-2,TRBV28,-,TGTGCCAGCAGTGCCCCAAACGAGGGCGTCAGCTACACCTTC,CASSAPNEGVSYTF
TRBD1,TRBJ1-4,TRBV4-2,-,TGTGCCAGCAGCCAAGCTATGGGAACCGGGACAGGGGATGAAAAACTGTTTTTT,CASSQAMGTGTGDEKLFF
-,TRBJ1-5,TRBV15,-,TGTGCCACCAGCAGAGAAAGGGGCGGCAATCAGCCCCAGCATTTT,CATSRERGGNQPQHF
-,TRBJ1-4,TRBV2,-,TGTGCCAGCAGGACAGGACCTAATGAAAAACTGTTTTTT,CASRTGPNEKLFF
TRBD1,TRBJ1-2,TRBV2,-,TGTGCCAGCAGCGGTAGACAGGGGAGGTATGGCTACACCTTC,CASSGRQGRYGYTF
TRBD1,TRBJ2-5,TRBV28,-,TGTGCCAGCAGTTTCGGGTCAGGGACAGGGCCAGATACCCAGTACTTC,CASSFGSGTGPDTQYF
-,TRBJ1-6,TRBV14,few,TGTGCCAGCAGCCAACGACAGGCCACTTTCACCTATAATTCACCCCTCCACTTT,CASSQRQATFTYNSPLHF
-,TRBJ2-6,TRBV5-1,once,TGCGCCAGCAGCTTGGGCGAGGGAACAACCTCTGGGGCCAACGTCCTGACTTTC,CASSLGEGTTSGANVLTF
-,TRBJ1-2,TRBV2,-,TGTGCCAGCAGTCTGAGGAGGGCTAACTATGGCTACACCTTC,CASSLRRANYGYTF
-,TRBJ2-5,TRBV7-3,-,TGTGCCAGCAGCTTGGGACTTGACATTCAAGAGACCCAGTACTTC,CASSLGLDIQETQYF
TRBD1,TRBJ1-5,TRBV28,-,TGTGCCAGCAGTTTATCCATCAGGGGGCGATATCAGCCCCAGCATTTT,CASSLSIRGRYQPQHF
-,TRBJ2-1,TRBV6-6,few,TGTGCCAGCAGTGAGGGGGGGCACTACAATGAGCAGTTCTTC,CASSEGGHYNEQFF
-,TRBJ1-6,TRBV19,-,TGTGCCAGTAGTATATCAGGGGCGAATTCACCCCTCCACTTT,CASSISGANSPLHF
-,TRBJ1-6,TRBV6-5,-,TGTGCCAGCAGTTCCCGGGGCGCAGGGGATAATTCACCCCTCCACTTT,CASSSRGAGDNSPLHF
-,TRBJ1-1,TRBV19,-,TGTGCCAGTACAGCCTACAGGGATGGCACTGAAGCTTTCTTT,CASTAYRDGTEAFF
TRBD2,TRBJ2-1,TRBV29-1,-,TGCAGCGTTGAAGAGCGGGGGGCGAACAATGAGCAGTTCTTC,CSVEERGANNEQFF
-,TRBJ1-2,TRBV7-8,-,TGTGCCAGCAGCCCGCGGGGGGGTGGAGGCTACACCTTC,CASSPRGGGGYTF
-,TRBJ2-3,TRBV30,-,TGTGCCTGGAGTGGCGGCGGGATCAGCGGCACAGATACGCAGTATTTT,CAWSGGGISGTDTQYF
TRBD2,TRBJ2-5,TRBV10-3,once,TGTGCCATCAGTGCCTCTAGCGGGTGGGAGACCCAGTACTTC,CAISASSGWETQYF
-,TRBJ2-3,TRBV18,-,TGTGCCAGCTCCCAGGGATTTGGGGATACGCAGTATTTT,CASSQGFGDTQYF
TRBD1,TRBJ1-1,TRBV5-1,-,TGCGCCAGCAAGGGACAGGGGTCAGTCACTGAAGCTTTCTTT,CASKGQGSVTEAFF
TRBD1,TRBJ2-7,TRBV7-2,-,TGTGCCAGCAGCTTAGCCGGGACAGGGGGAAACGAGCAGTACTTC,CASSLAGTGGNEQYF
-,TRBJ1-6,TRBV28,-,TGTGCCAGCACCCCCCCCGCGTATAATTCACCCCTCCACTTT,CASTPPAYNSPLHF
TRBD1,TRBJ1-1,TRBV6-2/TRBV6-3,-,TGTGCCAGCAGTTACTTGGGACAGGGGATAGCTGAAGCTTTCTTT,CASSYLGQGIAEAFF
TRBD1,TRBJ2-3,TRBV4-2,-,TGTGCCAGCAGCCAGTTAGGGGGCTTCAGCACAGATACGCAGTATTTT,CASSQLGGFSTDTQYF